Listed below are T cell receptor beta chains from one sample, sequenced in a study of CD8 T cells in Susac syndrome. MiXCR was run by TCRdb on the immunoSEQ multiplex PCR reads, yielding one entry per CDR3 protein. This repertoire shows roughly 330,000 distinct CDR3 sequences, 92% found once; its top ten account for more than 0.06%. Material: CD4+ T cells from PBMCs. These receptors all stem from a human donor with multiple sclerosis. Each CDR3 is given with its conserved first and last residue. D genes are given only for firm matches. The size field is filled for only some rows; it gives once, few, many or a size class.

d_gene	v_gene	j_gene	abundance	CDR3nt	CDR3aa
-	TRBV6-2/TRBV6-3	TRBJ2-1	-	TGTGCCAGCAGCCAGGGACTTATCAATGAGCAGTTCTTC	CASSQGLINEQFF
TRBD1	TRBV4-1	TRBJ2-6	-	TGCGCCAGCAGCCAAGAGGGACAGGGGATAATCTCTGGGGCCAACGTCCTGACTTTC	CASSQEGQGIISGANVLTF
TRBD2	TRBV4-2	TRBJ2-5	-	TGTGCCAGCGCTTTCGGGCTAGCGGGAACTTCGAGCCAAGAGACCCAGTACTTC	CASAFGLAGTSSQETQYF
-	TRBV9	TRBJ2-1	few	TGTGCCAGCAGCTCCGGGCCTGAGCAGTTCTTC	CASSSGPEQFF
-	TRBV29-1	TRBJ2-7	-	TGCAGCGTTGACAAGGGGCAAGCTCCATACGAGCAGTACTTC	CSVDKGQAPYEQYF
-	TRBV11-2	TRBJ1-1	-	TGTGCCAGCAGCTTGGGAGACCGCAGGGCGAACACTGAAGCTTTCTTT	CASSLGDRRANTEAFF
-	TRBV23-1	TRBJ1-4	-	TGCGCCAGCAGTCGAGGGGGAGCCGAAAAACTGCTTTTT	CASSRGGAEKLLF
TRBD1	TRBV27	TRBJ1-2	-	TGTGCCGGCAGTGTAAACAGGGGGCAGAATGGCTACACCTTC	CAGSVNRGQNGYTF
TRBD1	TRBV28	TRBJ2-7	once	TGTGCCAGCAGTGCCTGGACAGGGAGCTCCTACGAGCAGTACTTC	CASSAWTGSSYEQYF
TRBD1	TRBV4-3	TRBJ2-5	-	TGCGCCAGCAGCCTGAATTACAGGGGGCGGGAGACCCAGTACTTC	CASSLNYRGRETQYF
TRBD1	TRBV5-4	TRBJ2-7	-	TGTGCCAGCAGCTTGACGACAGGGCGGTACGAGCAGTACTTC	CASSLTTGRYEQYF
-	TRBV6-5	TRBJ1-4	-	TGTGCCAGCAGTCACCGGGCGGGGGAGAATGAAAAACTGTTTTTT	CASSHRAGENEKLFF
-	TRBV4-1	TRBJ2-7	-	TGCGCCAGCAGCCAAGATCGGGGCCTCTCCTACGAGCAGTACTTC	CASSQDRGLSYEQYF
-	TRBV9	TRBJ2-7	-	TGTGCCAGCAGCGTAGGAGTCGGGGCGCCCTGGTATGAGCAGTACTTC	CASSVGVGAPWYEQYF
-	TRBV5-4	TRBJ2-2	-	TGTGCCAGCAGCTTGCGGGGGGCCAGTACCGGGGAGCTGTTTTTT	CASSLRGASTGELFF
-	TRBV7-9	TRBJ2-3	-	TGTGCCAGCAGCTTACAGGGTGGGATAGCCACGCAGTATTTT	CASSLQGGIATQYF
-	TRBV6-2/TRBV6-3	TRBJ2-1	-	TGTGCCAGCAGTTATGTCCTCGCTAGGTATGAGCAGTTCTTC	CASSYVLARYEQFF
-	TRBV7-9	TRBJ1-5	-	TGTGCCAGCAGCTTGGGTGGAGCAAGCAATCAGCCCCAGCATTTT	CASSLGGASNQPQHF
-	TRBV29-1	TRBJ1-4	-	TGCAGCGTTGAAGATCGGGGGGCAACTAATGAAAAACTGTTTTTT	CSVEDRGATNEKLFF
-	TRBV6-9	TRBJ2-3	-	TGTGCCAGCAGCTCCCCCGGGCCGATACTCACAGATACGCAGTATTTT	CASSSPGPILTDTQYF
-	TRBV7-2	TRBJ1-1	-	TGTGCCAGCAGCTTGGAGAGGTCCCGGACTGAAGCTTTCTTT	CASSLERSRTEAFF
-	TRBV28	TRBJ2-7	-	TGTGCCACCCACTCCAGCTCCTACGAGCAGTACTTC	CATHSSSYEQYF
TRBD2	TRBV6-5	TRBJ2-1	-	TGTGCCAGCAGGCGGGACTACGACAATGAGCAGTTCTTC	CASRRDYDNEQFF
-	TRBV7-9	TRBJ1-4	-	TGTGCCAGCAGCCGCCATTCCGGGACCGCTAATGAAAAACTGTTTTTT	CASSRHSGTANEKLFF
-	TRBV19	TRBJ1-3	once	TGTGCCAGCTCATCGGTCTATGGCGGTTACACCATATATTTT	CASSSVYGGYTIYF
-	TRBV28	TRBJ1-2	-	TGTGCCAGCAGATCCTCGGGGGGCCCCCTTGGCTACACCTTC	CASRSSGGPLGYTF
TRBD1	TRBV29-1	TRBJ2-7	-	TGCAGCGTTGGTGTGACAGGGGGCCACGAGCAGTACTTC	CSVGVTGGHEQYF
TRBD2	TRBV24-1	TRBJ2-5	-	TGTGCCACCAGTGACCTCTCTCCCCCAGGCGGACTAGCGGGAGACCAAGAGACCCAGTACTTC	CATSDLSPPGGLAGDQETQYF
-	TRBV7-9	TRBJ1-2	-	TGTGCCAGCAGCTTGACGGCAGCTAACTATGGCTACACCTTC	CASSLTAANYGYTF
-	TRBV11-3	TRBJ2-5	-	TGTGCCAGCAGCTCCCTTCAGGGGATCCAAGAGACCCAGTACTTC	CASSSLQGIQETQYF
TRBD1	TRBV30	TRBJ2-3	-	TGTGCCTGGAATACAGGGGGCGGCCCAGATACGCAGTATTTT	CAWNTGGGPDTQYF
-	TRBV2	TRBJ2-6	-	TGTGCCAGCAGAGCTAGCTCTGGGGCCAACGTCCTGACTTTC	CASRASSGANVLTF
-	TRBV7-9	TRBJ2-7	once	TGTGCCAGCAGCTTAGGGTACTGGGACGGATCCTACGAGCAGTACTTC	CASSLGYWDGSYEQYF
-	TRBV29-1	TRBJ2-7	-	TGCAGCGTTACCAGCGGTGCCTACGAGCAGTACTTC	CSVTSGAYEQYF
TRBD1	TRBV7-9	TRBJ2-5	-	TGTGCCAGCATTTCCGGGACAGGCGGGGAGACCCAGTACTTC	CASISGTGGETQYF
-	TRBV25-1	TRBJ1-1	-	TGTGCCAGCAGTGAGGTTAGGGGCCGGATGAACACTGAAGCTTTCTTT	CASSEVRGRMNTEAFF
TRBD2	TRBV20-1	TRBJ2-3	-	TGCAGTGCTAGCAGACTCGGGGGCACCGGGGGGGCTGGCACAGATACGCAGTATTTT	CSASRLGGTGGAGTDTQYF
-	TRBV6-5	TRBJ2-1	-	TGTGCCAGCAGTTACTCCTTCGACATGTACAATGAGCAGTTCTTC	CASSYSFDMYNEQFF
-	TRBV20-1	TRBJ1-1	-	TGCAGTGCTGCCCGGGAGGGGGGCACTGAAGCTTTCTTT	CSAAREGGTEAFF
-	TRBV20-1	TRBJ2-6	once	TGCAGTGCGGGGGACCAGACAACTGGGGCCAACGTCCTGACTTTC	CSAGDQTTGANVLTF
TRBD1	TRBV5-1	TRBJ1-2	-	TGCGCCAGCAGCTTGGGACAGGGTACTGGCTACACCTTC	CASSLGQGTGYTF
-	TRBV5-6	TRBJ2-4	-	TGTGCCAGCAGCTTGGGTATAGGGACAGCCAAAAACATTCAGTACTTC	CASSLGIGTAKNIQYF
-	TRBV5-1	TRBJ2-5	-	TGCGCCAGCAGCTTGATTCCTGGGGAAGAGACCCAGTACTTC	CASSLIPGEETQYF
-	TRBV7-2	TRBJ1-2	-	TGTGCCAGCAGCCAGGCCCACAGGTGGGATGGCTACACCTTC	CASSQAHRWDGYTF
-	TRBV2	TRBJ1-1	-	TGTGCCAGCAGTCAACAGGCGAACACTGAAGCTTTCTTT	CASSQQANTEAFF
TRBD1	TRBV6-2/TRBV6-3	TRBJ2-7	-	TGTGCCAGCAGTTACTCGATTAGGGGGCGGAGGTCCTACGAGCAGTACTTC	CASSYSIRGRRSYEQYF
TRBD2	TRBV12-3/TRBV12-4	TRBJ2-1	-	TGTGCCAGCAGTTTTACCGGGACTAGCGCGATTCGACCAAGTTACAATGAGCAGTTCTTC	CASSFTGTSAIRPSYNEQFF
-	TRBV14	TRBJ1-1	-	TGTGCCAGCAGCCAATTAGGCCATGTTACCACTGAAGCTTTCTTT	CASSQLGHVTTEAFF
TRBD2	TRBV2	TRBJ2-3	-	TGTGCCAGCAGTGAAGCGCGGTTAGCGGGGGGGCGAAGCGGTACGCAGTATTTT	CASSEARLAGGRSGTQYF
-	TRBV7-9	TRBJ1-3	-	TGTGCCAGCAGCTTACAAAGGTCTGGAAACACCATATATTTT	CASSLQRSGNTIYF
TRBD2	TRBV9	TRBJ2-2	-	TGTGCCAGCAGCGTAGGTAGCGGGAGGACCGGGGAGCTGTTTTTT	CASSVGSGRTGELFF
-	TRBV6-2/TRBV6-3	TRBJ1-1	-	TGTGCCAGCAGGCCTCGGAGGGGGGGCATCATGAACACTGAAGCTTTCTTT	CASRPRRGGIMNTEAFF
TRBD1	TRBV5-4	TRBJ1-2	-	TGTGCCAGCAGCCCCACCACCGTGGAGGGGGCGTTATATGGCTACACCTTC	CASSPTTVEGALYGYTF
TRBD1	TRBV19	TRBJ1-2	-	TGTGCCAGTAGTACGGGACAGGGCAACTATGGCTACACCTTC	CASSTGQGNYGYTF
-	TRBV12-3/TRBV12-4	TRBJ1-2	-	TGTGCCAGCACCCGAAAGTCGTCCGGGACTAACTATGGCTACACCTTC	CASTRKSSGTNYGYTF